The 14 T cell receptor beta chains presented below share a single source sample, sequenced in a study of shared clonotypes between healthy human individuals. TCRdb's copy holds only in-frame clones and misses some; the assay was immunoSEQ multiplex PCR. Found here are roughly 720,000 clones, 90% of them singletons; the top ten hold approximately 35%. Material: memory CD8+ T cells from PBMCs. Subset denoted: CD45RO+ cells pooled with CCR7-negative TemRA cells. These receptors were collected from a man aged 18 to 30 in good health. Some clones in this sample may be carry-over from other donors' samples.

The J gene is TRBJ2-1, the V gene TRBV5-8; D gene unclear. Trimming stripped 0 bases from V and 0 bases from J, with 7 bases between. Germline V gene data show CDR1 as SGHTS and CDR2 as YDEGEE. There are 15 residues in the CDR3. CDR3 residues: CASSLVWSSYNEQFF. Written as DNA, the CDR3 is TGTGCCAGCAGCTTGGTTTGGAGCTCCTACAATGAGCAGTTCTTC.

The rearrangement uses TRBV15 and TRBJ2-7; D possibly corresponds to TRBD2 (5 bases). The CDR3 runs to 14 residues. From germline, CDR1 is LNHNV and CDR2 YYDKDF (reference sequence). Trimming left V 2 bases short and J 3 bases short, with 11 bases between. This chain's CDR3 is CATSRRTGFYEQYF. The DNA of the CDR3 is TGTGCCACCAGCAGACGGACGGGATTCTACGAGCAGTACTTC.

The V call is TRBV10-3, the J call TRBJ1-5, with a possible D match to TRBD1 (5 bases). CDR3 length: 14 residues. The V gene's germline CDR1 is ENHRY and CDR2 SYGVKD. Deletions cut 10 bases from V and 2 bases from J, with 15 bases between. The CDR3 DNA reads TGTGCCACCCTGGGGGGGGAGGGCAATCAGCCCCAGCATTTT. It is translated as CATLGGEGNQPQHF.

A few counts support this clone. This chain links TRBV27 with TRBJ1-2; 7 bases are shared with TRBD1. The V segment lost 4 bases and the J segment 5 bases; nucleotides outside the gene matches: 4. The CDR3 is made up of 13 amino acids. The germline V gene has CDR1 MNHEY and CDR2 SMNVEV (reference sequence). CDR3 sequence: CASSSDRDYGYTF. The CDR3 nucleotides read TGTGCCAGCAGTTCAGACAGGGATTATGGCTACACCTTC.

This chain uses TRBV27 with TRBJ2-7; the D gene is possibly TRBD1 (5 bases). Germline V gene sequence: CDR1 MNHEY, CDR2 SMNVEV (reference sequence). The CDR3 runs 16 residues. Trimming shortened V by 5 bases and J by 6 bases, and 23 bases separated the two germline ends. The CDR3, as DNA: TGTGCCAGCAGTCCCGGGCCAGGGTATAGGGTACGCGAGCAGTACTTC. Its translation is CASSPGPGYRVREQYF.

The J gene is TRBJ1-3, the V gene TRBV6-1; maybe TRBD1 (5 bases). The CDR3 runs 12 residues. Germline values: CDR1 MNHNS, CDR2 SASEGT. V lost 3 bases and J 16 bases, leaving 16 bases between the germline ends. DNA for the CDR3: TGTGCCAGCAGTGAGGGACTTCACCACCAGTATTTT. Translated, it gives CASSEGLHHQYF.

Remarks on this clone: A much larger clonotype is one base distant, so this may be a read error. The rearrangement joins TRBV4-3 to TRBJ2-1; 14 bases fit TRBD2. CDR3 length equals 17 residues. The V gene end was trimmed by 4 bases and the J gene end by 7 bases; junction bases not matched to a gene: 9. Germline V gives CDR1 LGHNA, CDR2 YSLEER. DNA for the CDR3: TGCGCCAGCAGCCCCGACAGGACTAGCGGGAGGCGGAATGAGCAGTTCTTC. Its translation: CASSPDRTSGRRNEQFF.

The J gene is TRBJ2-2, the V gene TRBV7-8; 8 bases agree with TRBD2. J gave up 4 bases and V 5 bases, and 12 bases lay outside the gene matches. Per germline, CDR1 SGHVS and CDR2 FQNEAQ. The CDR3 contains 17 residues. CDR3 region: CASSHSGTRGGTGELFF. Written as DNA, the CDR3 is TGTGCCAGCAGCCATTCCGGGACTAGAGGTGGCACCGGGGAGCTGTTTTTT.

The genes are TRBV11-2 and TRBJ1-4; the D is unclear. The V gene lost 1 base and the J gene lost 8 bases, with 8 bases spanning the gap. The CDR3 is made up of 13 amino acids. From germline, CDR1 is SGHAT and CDR2 FQNNGV. The CDR3 coding sequence is TGTGCCAGCAGCTTAGGTGGGAGGGAAAAACTGTTTTTT. Protein product: CASSLGGREKLFF.

The chain recombines TRBV2 with TRBJ1-5, with D possibly TRBD1 on 5 matching bases. This CDR3 comprises 15 residues. V lost 1 base and J lost 4, with 11 bases in between. Germline loops: CDR1 SNHLY, CDR2 FYNNEI. In nucleotides, the CDR3 is TGTGCCAGCAGTGAAGAGGGGTCTGAGAATCAGCCCCAGCATTTT. Its protein product is CASSEEGSENQPQHF.

The V call is TRBV28, the J call TRBJ2-7; D is unclear. Germline V gene sequence: CDR1 MDHEN, CDR2 SYDVKM. The CDR3 loop spans 12 amino acids. The V and J ends lost 3 bases and 6 bases respectively, with 9 bases between them. As DNA, the CDR3 is TGTGCCAGCAGTTTGGATTATCCCGAGCAGTACTTC. It specifies CASSLDYPEQYF.

The chain is built from TRBV9 and TRBJ2-3; no firm D call. V lost 2 bases and J lost 3, with 7 bases in between. The CDR3 is made up of 13 amino acids. CDR1 and CDR2 from the germline V gene are SGDLS and YYNGEE. The CDR3 region is CASSVKQTDTQYF. As DNA, the CDR3 is TGTGCCAGCAGCGTGAAGCAGACAGATACGCAGTATTTT.

The rearrangement joins TRBV7-9 to TRBJ2-1; a possible D gene is TRBD2 (6 bases). This CDR3 is 14 amino acids long. Germline CDR1 reads SEHNR; CDR2 reads FQNEAQ (reference sequence). V was pared by 4 bases and J by 10 bases, with 17 bases between. The CDR3 loop reads CASSWWGTPGEQFF. In DNA, the CDR3 is TGTGCCAGCAGCTGGTGGGGGACTCCGGGGGAGCAGTTCTTC.

A single count supports this clone. The rearrangement uses TRBV7-2 and TRBJ2-7, with D possibly being TRBD1 (6 bases). The CDR3 spans 13 residues. Germline V gene sequence: CDR1 SGHTA, CDR2 FQGNSA. V was pared by 5 bases and J by 4 bases, with 12 bases between. CDR3 DNA sequence: TGTGCCAGCAGCCACCGGGACAATTACGAGCAGTACTTC. This encodes CASSHRDNYEQYF. The entire variable domain, with the rest obtained from reference TRBV7-2 and TRBJ2-7, is as follows: GAGVSQSPSNKVTEKGKDVELRCDPISGHTALYWYRQSLGQGLEFLIYFQGNSAPDKSGLPSDRFSAERTGGSVSTLTIQRTQQEDSAVYLCASSHRDNYEQYFGPGTRLTVT.